One sample yielded the 16 T cell receptor beta chains listed below, sequenced in a study of T-cell reconstitution after alpha-beta-depleted transplantation in children. As it was prepared, the TCRbeta library received unique molecular identifiers. MiXCR, run by TCRdb on the PCR reads, gives a single entry per CDR3 protein. This sample has roughly 610,000 distinct CDR3 sequences, with approximately 10% found just once. The specimen was PBMCs from the stem cell graft donor, collected from the stem cell graft. These receptors originate from a human donor who donated a stem cell graft to a child with acute myeloid leukemia.

The chain employs TRBV18 and TRBJ2-2; D might be TRBD2 (7 bases). Per germline, CDR1 KGHSH and CDR2 LQKENI. This CDR3 is built from 18 residues. V lost 1 base and J 0 bases, leaving 15 bases between the germline ends. This chain's CDR3 is CASSPRAGAGANTGELFF. The CDR3 DNA is TGTGCCAGCTCACCACGCGCAGGGGCGGGAGCGAACACCGGGGAGCTGTTTTTT.

Comments on this clonotype: A much larger clone differs by one base, so this may be a read error. V and J are TRBV24-1 and TRBJ1-2; D call uncertain. The CDR3 has 14 residues. V lost 3 bases and J lost 4, with 11 bases in between. Germline V gene lookup returns CDR1 KGHDR and CDR2 SFDVKD. CDR3 bases: TGTGCCACCAGTGATCCGAAGGATACCTATGGCTACACCTTC. Its translation: CATSDPKDTYGYTF.

This clonotype was seen repeatedly, ten times or more. This chain uses TRBV20-1 with TRBJ2-3; D is unresolved. Trimming stripped 7 bases from V and 1 base from J, with 3 bases between. CDR1 is DFQATT, CDR2 SNEGSKA, per germline (reference sequence). The CDR3 runs 10 residues. In DNA form, the CDR3 reads TGCAGTGAGGGCACAGATACGCAGTATTTT. Translating it yields CSEGTDTQYF.

In its sample, this clonotype was seen a few times. The chain links TRBV7-2 to TRBJ1-2, with 9 nucleotides matching TRBD1. Germline CDR1 SGHTA, CDR2 FQGNSA. This CDR3 comprises 13 residues. With 5 bases clipped from V and 6 bases from J, the junction kept 4 bases outside the gene matches. The CDR3 region is CASSTGQGHGYTF. CDR3 bases: TGTGCCAGCAGCACGGGACAGGGACATGGCTACACCTTC.

J is TRBJ2-3 and V is TRBV29-1; D may be TRBD2 (6 bases). Trimming took off 5 bases at V and 2 bases at J, with 14 bases between the two ends. The CDR3 contains 14 residues. Germline CDR1 SQVTM, CDR2 ANQGSEA. The DNA of the CDR3 is TGCAGCGTTCCTGGGAGGAAATACACAGATACGCAGTATTTT. This codes for CSVPGRKYTDTQYF.

The rearrangement joins TRBV20-1 to TRBJ2-1; 9 bases fit TRBD1. The trim removed 6 bases at V and 2 bases at J, leaving 5 bases unmatched. Germline CDR1 reads DFQATT; CDR2 reads SNEGSKA (reference sequence). The CDR3 consists of 14 residues. The CDR3 is CSANRQGAYNEQFF. The CDR3 DNA follows: TGCAGTGCCAACCGACAGGGGGCCTACAATGAGCAGTTCTTC.

The rearrangement uses TRBV3-1 and TRBJ2-1; a possible D gene is TRBD2 (7 bases). The CDR3 covers 19 residues. Trimming removed 4 bases at V and 1 base at J, with 23 bases between. Germline CDR1 LGHDT, CDR2 YNNKEL (reference sequence). The CDR3 is CASSRSGGVWDTSYNEQFF. CDR3 nucleotide sequence: TGTGCCAGCAGCCGCAGTGGGGGGGTGTGGGACACATCCTACAATGAGCAGTTCTTC.

As for this clonotype: Possible read error: a much larger clone is one base away. The chain employs TRBV7-2 and TRBJ2-1; weak D call: TRBD2 (5 bases). The CDR3 is made up of 12 amino acids. Between the trimmed V and J ends, which lost 8 bases and 7 bases, there was a span of 12 bases. CDR1 is SGHTA and CDR2 is FQGNSA in the germline V gene. The CDR3 reads CASVANMNEQFF. For the CDR3, the DNA is TGTGCCAGCGTAGCGAATATGAATGAGCAGTTCTTC.

The gene calls are TRBV7-3 and TRBJ2-1; 8 bases are shared with TRBD2. Germline values: CDR1 SGHTA, CDR2 FQGTGA. The CDR3 has 16 amino acids. The junction had 10 bases not matched to a gene; V was cut back by 4 bases and J by 5 bases. The CDR3 region has the DNA TGTGCCAGCAGCTCCTCCGGGGGGGGAACCCACAATGAGCAGTTCTTC. Its translation: CASSSSGGGTHNEQFF.

This clonotype was seen ten or more times. J is TRBJ2-5 and V is TRBV20-1, with a weak D call TRBD2 (6 bases). CDR3 length: 15 amino acids. Germline loops: CDR1 DFQATT, CDR2 SNEGSKA (reference sequence). V was trimmed by 0 bases and J by 4 bases, leaving 15 bases between them. Here the CDR3 DNA reads TGCAGTGCTAGAGACGGCGGGGATTTCGGAGAGACCCAGTACTTC. This encodes CSARDGGDFGETQYF.

CDR3 in amino acids: CAMSRDRAAYEQYF. In DNA, the CDR3 is TGTGCCATGTCCCGGGACAGGGCGGCCTACGAGCAGTACTTC. J is TRBJ2-7 and V is TRBV24-1; 9 nucleotides agree with TRBD1. CDR3 length: 14 residues. Germline V gene sequence: CDR1 KGHDR, CDR2 SFDVKD. With V trimmed by 11 bases and J by 2 bases, 9 bases remained unmatched.

This clonotype has ten or more counts. The CDR3 DNA sequence: TGCAGTGCTAGTCGACTAGCGGGAGAAGGAGCCAAAAACATTCAGTACTTC. The encoded protein is CSASRLAGEGAKNIQYF. The chain uses TRBV20-1 and TRBJ2-4, with 12 bases fitting TRBD2. Germline V CDR1 and CDR2: DFQATT, SNEGSKA (reference sequence). The CDR3 extends over 17 amino acids. V lost 3 bases, J lost 0 bases, and 6 bases stayed unmatched.

This clonotype has more than one count but fewer than ten. The chain couples TRBV5-1 to TRBJ2-1, with 9 bases fitting TRBD1. Germline CDR1 and CDR2: SGHRS and YFSETQ. V was pared by 0 bases and J by 10 bases, with 8 bases of the junction left unmatched. The length of the CDR3 is 15 residues. This CDR3 is CASSLAVTGGGEQFF. DNA of the CDR3: TGCGCCAGCAGCTTGGCCGTGACAGGGGGAGGAGAGCAGTTCTTC.

The chain employs TRBV6-2 or TRBV6-3 and TRBJ1-2, with TRBD1 identical over 8 bases. With 6 bases clipped from V and 7 bases from J, the junction kept 10 bases outside the gene matches. The CDR3 spans 14 residues. The V gene's germline CDR1 is MNHEY and CDR2 SVGEGT. The CDR3 spells CASRRPGQAGGYTF. In DNA, the CDR3 is TGTGCCAGCAGGCGCCCGGGACAGGCGGGTGGCTACACCTTC.

This clonotype came up a few times. The V gene is TRBV5-1, the J gene TRBJ1-3; D remains ambiguous. V was cut by 0 bases and J by 7 bases, with 11 bases left in between. CDR3 length: 14 residues. Germline lookup yields CDR1 SGHRS and CDR2 YFSETQ. This CDR3 is CASSLGGLENTIYF. The CDR3 coding sequence is TGCGCCAGCAGCTTGGGGGGTCTTGAGAACACCATATATTTT. Drawing the rest from reference TRBV5-1 and TRBJ1-3, the complete variable domain is KAGVTQTPRYLIKTRGQQVTLSCSPISGHRSVSWYQQTPGQGLQFLFEYFSETQRNKGNFPGRFSGRQFSNSRSEMNVSTLELGDSALYLCASSLGGLENTIYFGEGSWLTVV.

This clonotype was recorded a few times. V is TRBV21-1 and J is TRBJ2-3; TRBD2 is the table's D call and was not checked against the DNA. TRBV21-1 has pseudogene status. This CDR3 spans 15 amino acids. This CDR3 is CASSKGREGTDTQYF. In nucleotides, the CDR3 is TGTGCCAGCAGCAAGGGGCGGGAAGGTACAGATACGCAGTATTTT.